This T cell receptor (beta chain) comes out of a study of T cell responses to AZD1222 COVID-19 vaccine. Across the whole study: Analyses pooled second doses at about 4 or about 12 weeks. General study results and limits: No repertoire was sampled before or during the peak T cell response, only after it. It should be noted that donors were predominantly white British and more often female, and clonal diversity was possibly underestimated. At baseline, just five to seven AZD1222 recipients tested seropositive.

In regard to this clone: Its specificity is unknown.

Clones were sequenced by immunoSEQ multiplex PCR, and TCRdb holds only the in-frame ones, with some missing. This sample has about 120,000 clones, with around 90% found just once. V was shortened by 8 bases and J by 7 bases, with 21 bases between the two germline ends. This CDR3 is 16 amino acids long. Per the germline V gene, CDR1 is SGHAT and CDR2 is FQNNGV. Sample: peripheral blood, taken on day 0 of AZD1222 vaccination. The genes are TRBV11-2 and TRBJ1-6; D remains unclear. The sequence derives from an adult in good health. The CDR3 sequence is CASRDPSGGGNSPLHF. CDR3 DNA: TGTGCCAGCCGCGATCCAAGTGGAGGAGGCAATTCACCCCTCCACTTT.